This T cell receptor beta chain was observed in a study of identical twins. TCRdb fed the 5' RACE reads into MiXCR, producing one record per CDR3 protein. The table includes 700,000 or so distinct CDR3 sequences, approximately 22% detected once. This clonotype has a handful of counts. These data also featured in a second study, about T cells expressing NK-cell markers. From that second work: NKG2C+ dominant clonotypes from several donors made up about 1.0-7.0% of CD8+ T cells.

This TCR was recovered from a woman aged 18 to 35 in good health. The sample comprised PBMCs.

The CDR3 DNA reads as TGTGCCAGCGGAAACCTCGGGCGGATTGGGTACGAGCAGTACTTC. This sequence encodes CASGNLGRIGYEQYF. This chain uses TRBV6-1 with TRBJ2-7; the D is unclear. V lost 8 bases and J lost 4, with 21 bases in between. The germline V gene has CDR1 MNHNS and CDR2 SASEGT. The CDR3 sequence is 15 residues long.